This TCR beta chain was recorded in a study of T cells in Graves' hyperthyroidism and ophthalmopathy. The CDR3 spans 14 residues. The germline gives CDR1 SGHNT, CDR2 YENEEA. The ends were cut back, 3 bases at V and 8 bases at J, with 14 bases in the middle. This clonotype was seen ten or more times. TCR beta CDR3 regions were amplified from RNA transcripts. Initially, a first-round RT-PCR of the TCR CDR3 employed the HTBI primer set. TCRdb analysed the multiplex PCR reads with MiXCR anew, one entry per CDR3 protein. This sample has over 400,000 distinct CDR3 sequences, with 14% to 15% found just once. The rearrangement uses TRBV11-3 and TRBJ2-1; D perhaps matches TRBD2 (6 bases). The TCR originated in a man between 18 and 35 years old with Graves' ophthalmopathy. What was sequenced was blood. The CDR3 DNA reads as TGTGCCAGCAGCTTCGGCGGGGCCCGTCATGAGCAGTTCTTC. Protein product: CASSFGGARHEQFF.